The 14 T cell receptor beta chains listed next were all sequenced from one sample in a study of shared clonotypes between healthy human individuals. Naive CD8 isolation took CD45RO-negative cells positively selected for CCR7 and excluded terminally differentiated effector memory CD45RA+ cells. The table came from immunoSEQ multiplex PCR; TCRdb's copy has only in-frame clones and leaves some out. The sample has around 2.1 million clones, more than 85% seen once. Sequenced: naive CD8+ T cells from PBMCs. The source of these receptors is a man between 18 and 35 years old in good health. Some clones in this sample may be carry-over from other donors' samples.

The CDR3 bases are TGTGCCAGCAAAATCTGGAACTCCTACGAGCAGTACTTC. Its translation is CASKIWNSYEQYF. The chain couples TRBV6-1 to TRBJ2-7; D gene unclear. Germline lookup yields CDR1 MNHNS and CDR2 SASEGT. Trimming took 7 bases from V and 0 from J, leaving 10 bases between them. CDR3 length: 13 amino acids.

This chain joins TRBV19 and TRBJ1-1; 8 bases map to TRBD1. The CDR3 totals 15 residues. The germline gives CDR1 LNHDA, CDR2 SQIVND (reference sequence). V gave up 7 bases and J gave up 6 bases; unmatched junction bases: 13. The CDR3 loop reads CASTIRSGGAPEAFF. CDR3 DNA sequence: TGTGCCAGTACCATCCGGTCAGGGGGCGCCCCTGAAGCTTTCTTT.

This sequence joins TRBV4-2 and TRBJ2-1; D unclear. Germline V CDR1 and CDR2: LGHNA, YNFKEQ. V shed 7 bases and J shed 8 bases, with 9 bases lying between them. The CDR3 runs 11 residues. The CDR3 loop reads CASIRGDEQFF. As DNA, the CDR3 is TGTGCCAGCATTCGCGGCGATGAGCAGTTCTTC.

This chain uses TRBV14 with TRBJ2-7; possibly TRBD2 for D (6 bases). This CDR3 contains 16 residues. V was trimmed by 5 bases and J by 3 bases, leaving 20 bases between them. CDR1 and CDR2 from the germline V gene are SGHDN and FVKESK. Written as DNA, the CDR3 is TGTGCCAGCAGCTCTCGCCCGGGGACTTTAAACTACGAGCAGTACTTC. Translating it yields CASSSRPGTLNYEQYF.

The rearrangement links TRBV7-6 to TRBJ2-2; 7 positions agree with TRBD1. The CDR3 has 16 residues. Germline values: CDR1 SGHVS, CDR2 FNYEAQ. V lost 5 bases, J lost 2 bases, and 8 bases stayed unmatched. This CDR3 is CASSKDRLTNTGELFF. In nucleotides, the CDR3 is TGTGCCAGCAGCAAGGACAGGCTCACTAACACCGGGGAGCTGTTTTTT.

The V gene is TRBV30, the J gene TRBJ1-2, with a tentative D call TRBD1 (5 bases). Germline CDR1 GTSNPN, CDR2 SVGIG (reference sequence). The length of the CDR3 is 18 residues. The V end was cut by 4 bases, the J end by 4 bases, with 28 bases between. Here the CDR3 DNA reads TGTGCCTGGACCCCCCAGTATCCAGGGCACACTAGCGGCTATGGCTACACCTTC. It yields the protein CAWTPQYPGHTSGYGYTF.

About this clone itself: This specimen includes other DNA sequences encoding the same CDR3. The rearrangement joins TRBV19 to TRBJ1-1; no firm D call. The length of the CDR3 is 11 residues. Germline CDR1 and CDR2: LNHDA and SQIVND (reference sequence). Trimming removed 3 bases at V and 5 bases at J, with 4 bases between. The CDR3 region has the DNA TGTGCCAGTAGTATTCATACTGAAGCTTTCTTT. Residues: CASSIHTEAFF.

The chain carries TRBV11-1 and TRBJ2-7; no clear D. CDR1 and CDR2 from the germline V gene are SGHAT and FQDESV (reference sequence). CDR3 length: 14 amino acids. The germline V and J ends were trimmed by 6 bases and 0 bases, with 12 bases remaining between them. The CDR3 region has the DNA TGTGCCAGCAGTCCCGCCCAATTCTCCTACGAGCAGTACTTC. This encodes CASSPAQFSYEQYF.

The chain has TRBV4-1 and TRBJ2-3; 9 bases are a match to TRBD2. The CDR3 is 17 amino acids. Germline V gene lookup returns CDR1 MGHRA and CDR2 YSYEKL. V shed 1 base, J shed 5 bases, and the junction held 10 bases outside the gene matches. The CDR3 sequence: CASSQGQAGGLVDTQYF. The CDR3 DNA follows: TGCGCCAGCAGCCAAGGACAGGCGGGAGGGCTTGTAGATACGCAGTATTTT.

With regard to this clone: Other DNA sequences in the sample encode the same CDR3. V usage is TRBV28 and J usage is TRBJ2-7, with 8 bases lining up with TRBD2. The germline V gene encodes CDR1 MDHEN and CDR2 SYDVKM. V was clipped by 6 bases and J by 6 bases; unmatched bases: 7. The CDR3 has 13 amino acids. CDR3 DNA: TGTGCCAGCAGGCTGGGACTAGTAAGCGAGCAGTACTTC. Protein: CASRLGLVSEQYF. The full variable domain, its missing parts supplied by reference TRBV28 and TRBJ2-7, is DVKVTQSSRYLVKRTGEKVFLECVQDMDHENMFWYRQDPGLGLRLIYFSYDVKMKEKGDIPEGYSVSREKKERFSLILESASTNQTSMYLCASRLGLVSEQYFGPGTRLTVT.

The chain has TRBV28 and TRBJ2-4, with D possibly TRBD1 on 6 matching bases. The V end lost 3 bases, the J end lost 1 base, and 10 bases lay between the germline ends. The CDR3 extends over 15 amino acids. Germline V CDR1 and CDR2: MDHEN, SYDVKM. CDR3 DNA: TGTGCCAGCAGTTTGGTCAGGGGTGCCAAAAACATTCAGTACTTC. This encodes CASSLVRGAKNIQYF.

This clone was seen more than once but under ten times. CDR3 coding DNA: TGTGCCAGCAGAGGTCGGGACAGGCCTTACAATGAGCAGTTCTTC. It codes for CASRGRDRPYNEQFF. This chain connects TRBV27 to TRBJ2-1; 8 positions match TRBD1. CDR1 is MNHEY and CDR2 is SMNVEV in the germline V gene (reference sequence). The CDR3 has 15 residues. After removal of 6 bases from V and 4 bases from J, the junction contained 8 bases not matched to a gene.

The CDR3 nucleotides read TGTGCCAGCAGCTTAGCGCACATATCTAACTATGGCTACACCTTC. Protein sequence: CASSLAHISNYGYTF. V is TRBV7-9 and J is TRBJ1-2; D call uncertain. Trimming took 0 bases from V and 0 from J, leaving 8 bases between them. This CDR3 contains 15 residues. Germline V CDR1 and CDR2: SEHNR, FQNEAQ (reference sequence).

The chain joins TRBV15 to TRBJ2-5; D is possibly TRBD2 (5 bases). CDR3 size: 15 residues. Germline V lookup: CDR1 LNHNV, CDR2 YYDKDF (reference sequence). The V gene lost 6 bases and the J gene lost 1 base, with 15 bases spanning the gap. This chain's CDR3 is CATRAGLSGQETQYF. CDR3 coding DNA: TGTGCCACCAGGGCGGGCCTATCGGGCCAAGAGACCCAGTACTTC.